This T cell receptor (beta chain) was found in a study of CD8+ T cells in alopecia areata. General observations from the study: Scalp lesions, especially in alopecia totalis/universalis, had higher clonality than normal scalp. Sequences from scalp samples also cover resident alphabeta T cells of normal skin.

The CDR3 consists of 15 residues. Trimming took 5 bases from V and 7 from J; bases not matched to a gene: 9. Germline V gene data show CDR1 as LNHNV and CDR2 as YYDKDF (reference sequence). Worth noting for this clone: What it binds is unknown.

The authors sorted CD4+ and CD8+ T cells from PBMCs. Once RNA had been extracted, it was reverse transcribed into cDNA to act as the sequencing template. TCRdb's table, derived via immunoSEQ multiplex PCR, lists solely in-frame clones and lacks some. This table has around 150,000 clones, around 57% appearing once. The sample was CD4+ T cells sorted from blood. V usage is TRBV15 and J usage is TRBJ2-1; 9 positions match TRBD2. The sequence was obtained from a human donor in good health. As DNA, the CDR3 is TGTGCCACCAGCCCACTAGCGGGTGCACGAAATGAGCAGTTCTTC. Translation gives CATSPLAGARNEQFF. Supplemented by reference TRBV15 and TRBJ2-1, the full variable domain reads DAMVIQNPRYQVTQFGKPVTLSCSQTLNHNVMYWYQQKSSQAPKLLFHYYDKDFNNEADTPDNFQSRRPNTSFCFLDIRSPGLGDTAMYLCATSPLAGARNEQFFGPGTRLTVL.